This TCR beta chain was obtained from a study of blood T cells in healthy people across ages. This clonotype was seen repeatedly, ten times or more. Since a much larger clone is just one base distant, this may be a read error. Germline CDR1 MNHNY, CDR2 SVGAGI (reference sequence). The CDR3 is made up of 16 amino acids. It was with a sample-barcoded 5' primer and a J-beta primer mix that a second PCR of roughly 7 to 12 cycles was run. TCRdb reprocessed the 5' RACE reads with MiXCR, giving one entry per CDR3 protein. The sample holds some 550,000 distinct CDR3 sequences, roughly 48% seen once. This sequence originates from a man aged 80 or over in good health. The sequenced sample was blood. The V call is TRBV6-6, the J call TRBJ2-1; D not certain. The J call could be wrong; TRBJ2-7 is a better fit for the DNA end. In DNA form, the CDR3 reads TGTGCCAGCAGGACCGGGCGACCGGGCTCCTACAATGAGCAGTACTTC. It codes for CASRTGRPGSYNEQYF.